This TCR beta chain originates from a study of blood T cells in healthy people across ages (dated by TCRdb to about 2015). Notes on the research overall: Template switching captured roughly one uniquely barcoded TCR beta cDNA molecule per two T cells in model experiments. To track age-related changes in TCR beta repertoire diversity, the study relied on deep sequencing normalized with unique cDNA molecular identifiers. The donors were split into four age groups: young (average approximately 16 years), middle-aged (around 37), aged (approximately 60) and long-lived (under 90). For two donors (one aged 18 to 30 and one aged 80 or older), the study analyzed two additional independent replicas of 1 million unique cDNA reads from the same blood draw. Donors of different ages were randomly distributed across sequencing lanes to avoid experimental bias. Overall results and qualifications from the work: Total diversity estimates from one million sequenced T cells were considered lower bounds and underestimates. Observed TCR beta diversity per million T cells fell roughly linearly with age, and a significant reduction was already apparent by age approximately 40. Compared with the aged group, the long-lived group had more naive CD4+ T cells, fewer expanded clones and increased TCR diversity, a pattern suggesting age selection. Conclusive comparison of naive and antigen-experienced compartments was prevented by the profiling of bulk unsorted PBMCs. Because donor CMV infection status was unknown, age-related changes in expanded clonotypes were potentially confounded. Observed TCR beta diversity correlated strongly with the percentage of naive T cells measured by flow cytometry.

Receptors were amplified or captured by 5' RACE. The listed sequencing device is Illumina HiSeq 2500. A second roughly 6 to 11 cycle PCR used a sample-barcoded 5' primer and a J-beta primer mix. A template-switch 5' adaptor carrying 12 random nucleotides introduced a unique molecular identifier onto each TCR beta cDNA molecule. At least 3 million CDR3-containing paired-end reads were obtained from each sample. First-strand cDNA was synthesized from all RNA with the Mint cDNA synthesis kit, primed by a TRBC-specific oligonucleotide. Following uracil-DNA glycosylase treatment, all cDNA underwent a first 18-cycle PCR with the universal primers M1SS and BC2_uni_R. Turning to the authors' computational methods: For normalization, 1 million high-quality reads were randomly selected from each sample, with every read carrying a distinct molecular identifier. Reads with shared molecular identifiers were discarded instead of being binned into consensus sequences. CDR3 identification, clonotype clustering and error correction used MiTCR with a Q25 quality threshold and the strictest error-elimination algorithm. A nonparametric unseen species model with Euler transformation was used to estimate lower-bound total TCR beta diversity. The public reads were reprocessed in TCRdb via fastp at Q25 and MiXCR, keeping in-frame beta chains. Rows with a matching CDR3 protein are joined into one entry that keeps the most common DNA and genes. These V and J calls derive from TCRdb rather than the authors' analysis. Recorded for this sample are about 1.8 million distinct CDR3 sequences; just under 50% of them occurred a single time. Approximately 2% of the sample comes from the top ten.

Trimming removed 5 bases from V and 6 bases from J, leaving 19 bases between the germline ends. CDR1 MNHEY and CDR2 SVGEGT were looked up in the germline V gene. The CDR3 measures 15 amino acids from cysteine to phenylalanine. Only the CDR3 part of the read is kept: 45 bases, read in frame from the first base. The roughly 42 donors, aged roughly 6 to 100 years, were systemically healthy Caucasian individuals from Russia. Approximately 9.3 milliliters of peripheral blood were drawn from each donor into EDTA-treated Vacutainer tubes. PBMCs were isolated by Ficoll-Paque density-gradient centrifugation, with at least 6 million obtained per sample. Total RNA was extracted from PBMCs with Trizol reagent, with at least 6 micrograms obtained per sample. For every donor, flow cytometry on a PBMC aliquot measured the percentage of naive CD45RAhigh/CD27high T cells. A single count supports this clonotype. The clone's antigen remains unknown. The sample holds no much larger clone one base away, and base qualities are not on file.

The receptor's source is a woman in her forties in good health. Sequencing was done on a sample of blood. The chain uses TRBV6-2 or TRBV6-3 and TRBJ1-1; the D gene is perhaps TRBD1, on 5 matching bases. The sequenced DNA is TGTGCCAGCAGTCCTCAGGAAGGGGTCCGCTCTGAAGCTTTCTTT. This encodes CASSPQEGVRSEAFF.